The text below deals with one TCR beta chain. Its cognate antigen has yet to be identified. Base qualities were left out, and no much larger clone turns up one base away. This sample stems from a study of cytotoxic CD8 clonotypes in ibrutinib-treated CLL (dated by TCRdb to the early 2020s). For context, the study as a whole: The cohort was composed of 11 relapsed/refractory and about 15 treatment-naive patients; IGHV unmutated status was identified in 17 patients. Partial responses were observed in 24 patients and complete responses in 2; after a median follow-up of roughly 62 months, remission was maintained in some 14 patients and progression was observed in roughly twelve. Response samples were taken after a median of 12 months on treatment, ranging from about 6 to 40 months. Samples averaged around 280,000 productive templates and tens of thousands of productive rearrangements. Longitudinal samples were available for 26 of the 86 trial participants. Cryopreserved peripheral blood mononuclear cells were collected before treatment, at response, and at either disease progression or sustained remission. Every sample from remission and from progressive disease was obtained while the patients were still on ibrutinib.

The sample's time point label, in plain terms: about eleven months on ibrutinib. For TCR beta library preparation, about 2 micrograms of genomic DNA were isolated from cryopreserved PBMCs. High-throughput TCR beta sequencing was performed on longitudinal blood samples from CLL patients receiving ibrutinib monotherapy. Patients were enrolled in a phase 2 open-label single-center ibrutinib monotherapy trial. Including the terminal cysteine and phenylalanine, the CDR3 comprises 16 residues. Kept here is only the CDR3 DNA, which spans 48 bases and is read in frame from base 1. Results the study describes overall, beyond this receptor: Clonality rose at ibrutinib response, remained stable during sustained remission, and dropped back toward baseline at progression. Lymph node repertoires were not examined, and the timing of sampling was not matched between patients in sustained remission and those whose disease progressed. Public clonotypes were rare and either shrank or stayed stable during treatment, and the rise in clonality at ibrutinib response reflected expansion of private clonotypes. Baseline clonality was found to be higher than that of age-matched healthy donors and was strongly correlated with circulating CD8+ T-cell counts.

A MiSeq instrument was used for deep resolution sequencing, which targeted depths ranging from 1 in 1 million up to 1 in 200,000 T cells, with coverage averaging 10x for each clonotype. TCR beta libraries were generated with the immunoSEQ hsTCRB Kit. As for the authors' bioinformatics: Data were analyzed with ImmunoSEQ Data Assistant and ImmunoSEQ Analyzer, with V, D and J genes assigned per IMGT definitions. Clonality, with values ranging from 0 to 1, was calculated as one minus the normalized Shannon entropy of productive rearrangement frequencies. Public clonotype analysis was restricted to overrepresented clonotypes comprising at least 0.05% of each patient's repertoire. Repertoires from some 14 age-matched healthy donors in immuneACCESS were used as clonality controls. The clones in this table, taken by TCRdb from immuneACCESS, are in-frame only. Not every clone is retained; where verified, under half of the shortfall comes from an unresolved V gene, and the cause of the rest is unknown. V and J calls and clone size are given by that table; D and trimming were obtained from the DNA. The sample table holds about 160,000 clones, of which more than 75% were seen once. The top ten constitute around 2% of the sample.

The V and J segments used are TRBV21-1 and TRBJ1-6; TRBD1 is taken as the D call from the table, unchecked against the DNA. TRBV21-1 is termed a pseudogene. The origin of this receptor is a human donor with chronic lymphocytic leukemia. The sequenced sample was PBMCs, obtained after 12 months of ibrutinib treatment. The sequenced DNA: TGTGCCAGCAGCAAAGCACAGAGCTCCTATAATTCACCCCTCCACTTT. Its translation is CASSKAQSSYNSPLHF.